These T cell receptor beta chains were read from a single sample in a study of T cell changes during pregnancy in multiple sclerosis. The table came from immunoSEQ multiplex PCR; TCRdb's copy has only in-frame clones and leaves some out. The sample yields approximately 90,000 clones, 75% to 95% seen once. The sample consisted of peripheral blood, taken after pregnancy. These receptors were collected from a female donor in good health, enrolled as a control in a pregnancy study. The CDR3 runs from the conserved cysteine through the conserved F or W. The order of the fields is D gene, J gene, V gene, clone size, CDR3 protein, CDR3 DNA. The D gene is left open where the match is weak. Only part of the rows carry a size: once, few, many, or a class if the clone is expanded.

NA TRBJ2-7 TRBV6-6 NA CASFDRRRLPYEQYF TGTGCCAGCTTTGACAGGAGAAGACTACCTTACGAGCAGTACTTC
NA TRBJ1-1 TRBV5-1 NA CASSSRGDTEAFF TGCGCCAGCAGCTCTCGGGGGGACACTGAAGCTTTCTTT
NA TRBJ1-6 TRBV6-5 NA CASSGEGSPLHF TGTGCCAGCAGCGGCGAGGGTTCACCCCTCCACTTT
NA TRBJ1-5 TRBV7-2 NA CASSLAQGLNQPQHF TGTGCCAGCAGCTTAGCTCAGGGCCTTAATCAGCCCCAGCATTTT
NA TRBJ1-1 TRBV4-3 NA CASSQPTGKNTEAFF TGCGCCAGCAGCCAACCAACAGGGAAGAACACTGAAGCTTTCTTT
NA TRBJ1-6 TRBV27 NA CASSPDSPKINSPLHF TGTGCCAGCAGTCCGGACAGTCCTAAGATTAATTCACCCCTCCACTTT
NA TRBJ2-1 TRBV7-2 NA CASSLDPSGVEQFF TGTGCCAGCAGCTTAGATCCCTCGGGGGTGGAGCAGTTCTTC
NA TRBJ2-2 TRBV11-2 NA CASSLERTGELFF TGTGCCAGCAGCTTAGAACGGACCGGGGAGCTGTTTTTT
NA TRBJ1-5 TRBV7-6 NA CASSLAESNQPQHF TGTGCCAGCAGCTTGGCAGAAAGCAATCAGCCCCAGCATTTT
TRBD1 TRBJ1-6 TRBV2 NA CASSPPGQFSPLHF TGTGCCAGCAGTCCTCCGGGACAGTTTTCACCCCTCCACTTT
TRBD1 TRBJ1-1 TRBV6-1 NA CASRDRNTEAFF TGTGCCAGCCGGGACAGGAACACTGAAGCTTTCTTT
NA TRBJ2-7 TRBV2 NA CASSQGYSYEQYF TGTGCCAGCTCCCAGGGATATAGCTACGAGCAGTACTTC
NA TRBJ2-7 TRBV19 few CASSIDWSGYEQYF TGTGCCAGTAGTATAGATTGGAGTGGATACGAGCAGTACTTC
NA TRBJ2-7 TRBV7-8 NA CASSLPRRLQTGYEQYF TGTGCCAGCAGCCTCCCACGAAGACTCCAGACGGGATACGAGCAGTACTTC
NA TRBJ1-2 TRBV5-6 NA CASSRDNVRNGYTF TGTGCCAGCAGCCGGGACAACGTACGAAATGGCTACACCTTC
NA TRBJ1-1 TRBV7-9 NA CASSLVRSGGTEAFF TGTGCCAGCAGCTTAGTTCGCAGCGGAGGCACTGAAGCTTTCTTT
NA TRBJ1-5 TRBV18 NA CASSPGQIGNQPQHF TGTGCCAGCTCACCTGGACAGATTGGCAATCAGCCCCAGCATTTT
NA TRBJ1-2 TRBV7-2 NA CASSYSYGYTF TGTGCCAGCAGCTACAGTTATGGCTACACCTTC
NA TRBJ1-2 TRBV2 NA CASSDRKENPF TGTGCCAGCAGTGATAGAAAGGAGAACCCCTTC
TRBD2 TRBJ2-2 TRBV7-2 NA CASSRKRGANTGELFF TGTGCCAGCAGCCGAAAGCGGGGTGCGAACACCGGGGAGCTGTTTTTT
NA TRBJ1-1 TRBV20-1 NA CSARKDSRAFF TGCAGTGCTAGAAAAGACAGTAGAGCTTTCTTT
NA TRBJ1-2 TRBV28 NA CASRPFAGPDGYGYTF TGTGCCAGCAGGCCGTTTGCGGGGCCTGATGGCTATGGCTACACCTTC
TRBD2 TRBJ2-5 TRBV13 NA CASSHPLSGVETQYF TGTGCCAGCAGCCACCCCCTTAGCGGGGTCGAGACCCAGTACTTC
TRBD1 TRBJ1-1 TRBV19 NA CASSKMDRVNTEAFF TGTGCCAGTAGTAAGATGGACAGGGTGAACACTGAAGCTTTCTTT
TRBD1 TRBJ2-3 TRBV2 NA CASRGQGTDTQYF TGTGCCAGCAGGGGACAGGGAACAGATACGCAGTATTTT
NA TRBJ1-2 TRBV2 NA CAILLGSYGYTF TGTGCCATCCTCTTGGGGAGCTATGGCTACACCTTC
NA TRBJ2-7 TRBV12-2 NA CASRPQSGQHYEQYF TGTGCAAGTCGCCCGCAAAGCGGACAGCACTACGAGCAGTACTTC
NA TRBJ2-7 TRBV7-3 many CASSHVVGQEGAEQYF TGTGCCAGCAGCCACGTCGTAGGACAGGAGGGCGCCGAGCAGTACTTC
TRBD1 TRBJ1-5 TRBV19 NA CASSGDRNNQPQHF TGTGCCAGTAGTGGGGACAGGAATAACCAGCCCCAGCATTTT
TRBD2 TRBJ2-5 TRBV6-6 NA CASRKRLATWETQYF TGTGCCAGCAGGAAACGACTAGCTACTTGGGAGACCCAGTACTTC
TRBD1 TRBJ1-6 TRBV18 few CASSPQRQGDSPLHF TGTGCCAGCTCACCACAACGACAGGGAGATTCACCCCTCCACTTT
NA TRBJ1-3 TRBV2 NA CASSGGTTRAAGNTIYF TGTGCCAGCAGTGGAGGGACTACCCGGGCGGCTGGAAACACCATATATTTT
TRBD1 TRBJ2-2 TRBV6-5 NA CASSYLTGDAGELFF TGTGCCAGCAGTTACCTGACAGGGGACGCCGGGGAGCTGTTTTTT
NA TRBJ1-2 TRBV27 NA CASRAAREGYYGYTF TGTGCCAGCAGAGCCGCCAGGGAGGGCTACTATGGCTACACCTTC
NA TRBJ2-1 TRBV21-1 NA CASSKEWDRVGDEQFF TGTGCCAGCAGCAAAGAATGGGACAGGGTTGGGGATGAGCAGTTCTTC
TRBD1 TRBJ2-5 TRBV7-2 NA CASSRAGGIETQYF TGTGCCAGCAGCAGGGCAGGGGGCATCGAGACCCAGTACTTC
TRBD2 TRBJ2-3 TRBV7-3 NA CASSLSRGGSLDTQYF TGTGCCAGCAGCTTAAGTCGGGGGGGGTCCTTGGATACGCAGTATTTT
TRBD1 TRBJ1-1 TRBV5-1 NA CASSLASGGPTEAFF TGCGCCAGCAGCTTGGCCTCAGGGGGTCCGACTGAAGCTTTCTTT
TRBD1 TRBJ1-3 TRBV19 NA CASSSSGTANTIYF TGTGCCAGTAGTTCCTCCGGGACAGCAAACACCATATATTTT
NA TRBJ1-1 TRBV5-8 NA CASSANRDTEAFF TGTGCCAGCAGCGCGAACAGGGACACTGAAGCTTTCTTT
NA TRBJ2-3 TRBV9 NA CASSVGQMGDTQYF TGTGCCAGCAGCGTAGGACAGATGGGAGATACGCAGTATTTT
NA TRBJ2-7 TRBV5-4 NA CASSLGTRVEQYF TGTGCCAGCAGCTTGGGCACTAGAGTTGAGCAGTACTTC
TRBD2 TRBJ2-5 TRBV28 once CASKGNFIAGGRETQYF TGTGCCAGCAAGGGGAACTTCATAGCGGGGGGGCGGGAGACCCAGTACTTC
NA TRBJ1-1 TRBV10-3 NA CAISGIGQEIEAFF TGTGCCATCAGTGGAATCGGACAAGAAATTGAAGCTTTCTTT
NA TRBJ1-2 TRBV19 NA CASSIALANYGYTF TGTGCCAGTAGTATAGCCCTAGCTAACTATGGCTACACCTTC
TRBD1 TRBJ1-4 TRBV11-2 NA CASSLVTGATNEKLFF TGTGCCAGCAGCTTAGTCACAGGGGCAACTAATGAAAAACTGTTTTTT
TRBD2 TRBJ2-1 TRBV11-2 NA CASSLGPSGRSEQFF TGTGCCAGCAGCTTAGGGCCTAGCGGGAGGAGTGAGCAGTTCTTC
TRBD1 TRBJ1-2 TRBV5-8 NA CASSLRAGQGHGYTF TGTGCCAGCAGCTTGAGAGCGGGACAGGGGCACGGCTACACCTTC
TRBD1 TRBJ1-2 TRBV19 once CASSIRDRVYGYTF TGTGCCAGTAGTATCCGGGACAGGGTGTATGGCTACACCTTC
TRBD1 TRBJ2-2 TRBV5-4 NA CASSSTGQRTGELFF TGTGCCAGCAGCTCGACGGGACAGAGAACCGGGGAGCTGTTTTTT
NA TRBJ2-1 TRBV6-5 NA CASSKRGFRDEQFF TGTGCCAGCAGTAAAAGGGGCTTTCGGGATGAGCAGTTCTTC
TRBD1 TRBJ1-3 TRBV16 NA CATGPTGAGNTIYF TGTGCCACCGGGCCGACAGGGGCTGGAAACACCATATATTTT
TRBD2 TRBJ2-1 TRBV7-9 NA CASSPFSGEQFF TGTGCCAGCAGCCCTTTTAGCGGGGAGCAGTTCTTC
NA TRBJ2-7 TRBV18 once CASSVDTTYEQYF TGTGCCAGCTCGGTGGACACAACCTACGAGCAGTACTTC